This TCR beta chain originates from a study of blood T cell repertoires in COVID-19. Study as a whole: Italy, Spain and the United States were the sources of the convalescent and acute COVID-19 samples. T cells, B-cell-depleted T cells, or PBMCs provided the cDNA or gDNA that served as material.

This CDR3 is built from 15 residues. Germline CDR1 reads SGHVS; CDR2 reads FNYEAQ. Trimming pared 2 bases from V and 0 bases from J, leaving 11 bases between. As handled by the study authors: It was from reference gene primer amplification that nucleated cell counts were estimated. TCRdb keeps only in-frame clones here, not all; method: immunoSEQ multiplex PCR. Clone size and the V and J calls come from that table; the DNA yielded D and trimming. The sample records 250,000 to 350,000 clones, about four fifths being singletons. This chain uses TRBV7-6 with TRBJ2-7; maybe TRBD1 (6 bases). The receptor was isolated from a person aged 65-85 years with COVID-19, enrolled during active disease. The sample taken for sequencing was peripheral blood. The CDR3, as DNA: TGTGCCAGCAGCTTATTACAGGGCCCCTCCTACGAGCAGTACTTC. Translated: CASSLLQGPSYEQYF.